The 18 T cell receptor beta chains in this list originate from one sample, sequenced in a study of shared clonotypes between healthy human individuals. Clones were read by immunoSEQ multiplex PCR, and TCRdb kept only the in-frame ones, dropping some. This table has over 850,000 clones, 70% to 80% appearing once. The specimen was memory CD4+ T cells from PBMCs. The subset was: CD45RA-negative fraction. Every receptor here comes from a young man in good health. Some clones in this sample may be carry-over from other donors' samples.

The chain couples TRBV19 to TRBJ2-2; D is ambiguous. Germline V gene lookup returns CDR1 LNHDA and CDR2 SQIVND (reference sequence). This CDR3 is 11 amino acids long. Trimming shortened V by 4 bases and J by 3 bases, and 0 bases separated the two germline ends. The CDR3 region has the DNA TGTGCCAGTAGTAACACCGGGGAGCTGTTTTTT. It yields the protein CASSNTGELFF.

The chain carries TRBV28 and TRBJ2-7, with D tentatively TRBD1 (5 bases). Germline V gives CDR1 MDHEN, CDR2 SYDVKM. The V end lost 7 bases, the J end lost 4 bases, and 14 bases lay between the germline ends. CDR3 length: 13 residues. The DNA of the CDR3 is TGTGCCAGCAAGGGGCCTCCTAAGTACGAGCAGTACTTC. Translated, it gives CASKGPPKYEQYF.

The rearrangement uses TRBV5-6 and TRBJ2-7; TRBD2 aligns across 10 bases. V shed 4 bases, J shed 6 bases, and the junction held 16 bases outside the gene matches. Germline V CDR1 and CDR2: SGHDT, YYEEEE. The CDR3 extends over 17 amino acids. This chain's CDR3 is CASSPGLAVPGSGEQYF. As DNA, the CDR3 is TGTGCCAGCAGCCCTGGACTAGCGGTCCCAGGCTCCGGCGAGCAGTACTTC.

The chain combines TRBV7-8 with TRBJ2-5, with D tentatively TRBD1 or TRBD2 (5 bases each). Germline lookup yields CDR1 SGHVS and CDR2 FQNEAQ. The ends were cut back, 5 bases at V and 0 bases at J, with 7 bases in the middle. The CDR3 is 13 residues long. The CDR3 DNA sequence: TGTGCCAGCAGCCGAGGGGACCAAGAGACCCAGTACTTC. This translates into CASSRGDQETQYF.

This chain uses TRBV27 with TRBJ2-1, with D possibly called TRBD1 or TRBD2 (5 bases each). The CDR3 runs 15 residues. Germline V gene data show CDR1 as MNHEY and CDR2 as SMNVEV (reference sequence). Trimming removed 6 bases at V and 8 bases at J, with 20 bases between. The CDR3 nucleotides are TGTGCCAGCAGGTCCAAGGGCCTCTGGGACGATGAGCAGTTCTTC. Its translation: CASRSKGLWDDEQFF.

The chain couples TRBV29-1 to TRBJ2-3, with D maybe TRBD2 (5 bases). Trimming took 2 bases from V and 6 from J, leaving 9 bases between them. CDR3 size: 12 residues. Looked up from germline, CDR1 is SQVTM and CDR2 is ANQGSEA. In DNA, the CDR3 is TGCAGCGTTGAACTGGGGAGTGATACGCAGTATTTT. Its protein product is CSVELGSDTQYF.

The V call is TRBV6-1, the J call TRBJ2-1, with 9 bases identical to TRBD2. Trimming at V came to 6 bases and at J to 7 bases, leaving 4 bases not matched to a gene. The CDR3 is 13 amino acids. CDR1 is MNHNS and CDR2 is SASEGT in the germline V gene. CDR3 sequence (DNA): TGTGCCAGCAGCCGGACTAGCGCAAATGAGCAGTTCTTC. Protein: CASSRTSANEQFF.

The table lists this clone with a few counts. The sample holds other DNA sequences that translate to the same CDR3. The chain recombines TRBV5-1 with TRBJ1-1; D unclear. In germline, CDR1 is SGHRS, CDR2 YFSETQ. This CDR3 is 13 amino acids long. V lost 4 bases and J lost 1, with 8 bases in between. The CDR3 DNA reads as TGCGCCAGCAGCCCGACTGCGAACACTGAAGCTTTCTTT. It encodes CASSPTANTEAFF. Full variable domain (remainder filled in from reference TRBV5-1 and TRBJ1-1): KAGVTQTPRYLIKTRGQQVTLSCSPISGHRSVSWYQQTPGQGLQFLFEYFSETQRNKGNFPGRFSGRQFSNSRSEMNVSTLELGDSALYLCASSPTANTEAFFGQGTRLTVV.

This clone was seen a single time. This chain uses TRBV28 with TRBJ1-1, with D perhaps matching TRBD1 (6 bases). CDR1 MDHEN and CDR2 SYDVKM come from the germline V gene. This CDR3 contains 14 residues. The V gene lost 8 bases and the J gene lost 0 bases, with 13 bases spanning the gap. The CDR3 protein is CASQGEGVNTEAFF. DNA for the CDR3: TGTGCCAGCCAAGGGGAGGGGGTGAACACTGAAGCTTTCTTT.

This clone was counted only a few times. This chain links TRBV4-1 with TRBJ2-1; 14 positions agree with TRBD2. The trim removed 4 bases at V and 7 bases at J, leaving 3 bases unmatched. In germline, CDR1 is MGHRA, CDR2 YSYEKL. This CDR3 region has 15 residues. The CDR3 sequence is CASSPGLAGENEQFF. The CDR3 bases are TGCGCCAGCAGCCCGGGACTAGCGGGAGAGAATGAGCAGTTCTTC.

The chain is built from TRBV11-2 and TRBJ2-7; 8 positions match TRBD2. The CDR3 extends over 15 amino acids. The V and J ends lost 4 bases and 5 bases, in that order; junction bases with no gene match: 10. In germline, CDR1 is SGHAT, CDR2 FQNNGV. The CDR3 bases are TGTGCCAGCAGCTCCTATAAGCGGGGGTCTGACGAGCAGTACTTC. Translation gives CASSSYKRGSDEQYF.

This sequence joins TRBV7-9 and TRBJ1-1, with a weak D call TRBD1 (5 bases). The CDR3 runs 15 residues. Trimming shortened V by 1 base and J by 6 bases, and 15 bases separated the two germline ends. Germline CDR1 and CDR2: SEHNR and FQNEAQ (reference sequence). CDR3 nucleotide sequence: TGTGCCAGCAGCTTAGTGGGACCGGGGGTCGCTGAAGCTTTCTTT. Its protein is CASSLVGPGVAEAFF.

The chain employs TRBV5-1 and TRBJ2-1; no definite D call. This CDR3 region has 17 residues. Trimming cost V 2 bases and J 7 bases, with 22 bases left between them. The germline V gene encodes CDR1 SGHRS and CDR2 YFSETQ. The chain's CDR3 is CASSLTFRAPDGNEQFF. The CDR3 nucleotides are TGCGCCAGCAGCTTAACCTTTAGGGCTCCCGATGGAAATGAGCAGTTCTTC. Together with reference TRBV5-1 and TRBJ2-1, the CDR3 gives the full variable domain: KAGVTQTPRYLIKTRGQQVTLSCSPISGHRSVSWYQQTPGQGLQFLFEYFSETQRNKGNFPGRFSGRQFSNSRSEMNVSTLELGDSALYLCASSLTFRAPDGNEQFFGPGTRLTVL.

Concerning this clone: The same CDR3 arises from other DNA sequences in this sample as well. This chain joins TRBV5-1 and TRBJ1-5; 7 positions agree with TRBD1. The CDR3 covers 14 residues. Unmatched junction bases numbered 4, after V lost 0 bases and J lost 7 bases. The V gene's germline CDR1 is SGHRS and CDR2 YFSETQ. The CDR3 reads CASSLEGAGQPQHF. The CDR3 DNA follows: TGCGCCAGCAGCTTGGAGGGGGCAGGGCAGCCCCAGCATTTT.

This rearrangement joins TRBV2 to TRBJ1-1, with D unclear. Germline CDR1 is SNHLY and CDR2 is FYNNEI. The V and J ends lost 4 bases and 0 bases respectively, with 9 bases between them. CDR3 length equals 14 residues. The CDR3 region is CASSVVNMNTEAFF. For the CDR3, the DNA is TGTGCCAGCAGTGTAGTGAACATGAACACTGAAGCTTTCTTT.

This chain joins TRBV28 and TRBJ2-7, with unresolved D. This CDR3 has 14 residues. The germline V and J ends were trimmed by 5 bases and 0 bases, with 11 bases remaining between them. Germline V gives CDR1 MDHEN, CDR2 SYDVKM. CDR3 nucleotide sequence: TGTGCCAGCAGTCAGGATATTCGCTCCTACGAGCAGTACTTC. It yields the protein CASSQDIRSYEQYF.

This clone was seen a few times. V and J are TRBV4-1 and TRBJ2-3, with 10 nucleotides matching TRBD2. Losses at the gene ends were 0 bases for V and 5 bases for J; bases not matched to a gene: 8. This CDR3 is 17 amino acids long. Germline CDR1 MGHRA, CDR2 YSYEKL. CDR3 sequence: CASSQDEAGGRVDTQYF. The CDR3 DNA reads as TGCGCCAGCAGCCAAGATGAAGCGGGAGGGAGGGTAGATACGCAGTATTTT.

The chain has TRBV6-5 and TRBJ1-2; 8 nucleotides align to TRBD1. Germline V gene sequence: CDR1 MNHEY, CDR2 SVGAGI. The CDR3 is 14 amino acids. The V and J ends lost 6 bases and 8 bases, in that order; junction bases with no gene match: 11. CDR3 protein: CASRGQGFGGGYTF. CDR3 in DNA: TGTGCCAGCAGAGGACAGGGTTTTGGCGGCGGCTACACCTTC.